The T cell receptor (beta chain) described here comes from a study of PD-L1 blockade in urothelial cancer (dated by TCRdb to about 2017). With respect to the entire study: Every patient began therapy around 2014 and was given atezolizumab 1,200 mg intravenously every 3 weeks. The study was an exploratory multi-omic analysis of somatic, immune and clinical correlates of response to PD-L1 blockade with atezolizumab in urothelial cancer. About 90% of the 29 patients were identified as males with urothelial cancer of bladder origin, and a prior smoking history was reported by 18 of 29 patients. Pretreatment tumor samples, along with matched peripheral blood collected serially before and after atezolizumab treatment, underwent TCR sequencing. Pretreatment blood TCR-seq was available for fewer than 30 patients, at least one posttreatment blood collection was obtained for about 25 patients, and tumor TCR-seq was available for about 25 patients. Blood samples yielded a median of 141,255 T cells and around 80,000 unique TCRs, with median clonality roughly 0.085. Durable clinical benefit was defined as progression-free survival longer than 6 months, and TCR features were also tested against progression-free and overall survival. Blood samples were analyzed at 3 weeks after treatment start (second dose) and at 6 weeks after treatment start. In the same patients who had TCR sequencing, pretreatment tumors also underwent whole exome sequencing and RNA sequencing. Roughly ten patients achieved durable clinical benefit and some 21 did not. An ECOG performance status of 0 or 1 was recorded for the patients, and 0 to 3 prior chemotherapy regimens had been received by the patients. Findings and caveats that apply to the study as a whole: A pretreatment peripheral blood TCR clonality below the median was linked to improved progression-free and overall survival. Patients with durable benefit showed greater expansion of tumor-associated TCR clones in peripheral blood 3 weeks after starting treatment (n = 22, p = 0.022). Because the sample size was small (n = 29) and many of the analyses were exploratory, the results are meant to be hypothesis-generating.

In light of the paper, this sample's time point label describes: peripheral blood 6 weeks after treatment start. The cohort included under 35 patients with locally advanced or metastatic urothelial carcinoma who were treated at Memorial Sloan Kettering on a trial protocol. Peripheral blood mononuclear cells were collected from each patient pretreatment and during treatment, giving between 1 and 8 total time points per patient. The Qiagen DNeasy Blood extraction kit was used to purify genomic DNA from total PBMCs and tumor samples. Collected pretreatment and during treatment, PBMCs were isolated and stored as previously described. The germline V gene supplies CDR1 SNHLY and CDR2 FYNNEI. Including cysteine and phenylalanine, the CDR3 has 14 amino acids. This entry keeps only the CDR3 DNA: 42 bases, framed from base 1. V was cut back by 4 bases and J by 4 bases, leaving a gap of 11 bases between them.

With respect to this clone: There is no known antigen for this receptor. No base quality information exists; no much larger clone differs at one position.

Each PCR received spiked-in synthetic TCR analog templates so that absolute template abundance could be estimated from read counts. TCRbeta CDR3 regions were amplified from genomic DNA with bias-controlled V and J gene primers using the immunoSEQ assay. Sequencing of rearranged TCRbeta segments was done at approximately 20X coverage. The published analysis was carried out like this. Clustering was used to correct sequencing errors, and CDR3s were annotated against IMGT so that V, D and J genes could be assigned. Downstream analyses used only productive TCRbeta rearrangements and left out out-of-frame or stop-codon sequences. To compute clonality, Shannon entropy was normalized by the log of the number of unique productive sequences and then subtracted from one. Fisher's exact test with Benjamini-Hochberg correction, using a cutoff of adjusted p below 0.01, was how clones that differed between time points or between blood and tumor were identified. Imported from immuneACCESS, the table was reduced by TCRdb to in-frame sequences with V and J called. These copies leave out some clones; in studies compared against another copy, an unresolved V gene accounts for under half, and the cause of the remainder is not known. Clone size and V and J calls were adopted from that table, with D and trimming inferred from the DNA. Within this sample are some 75,000 clones, with more than 85% of them counted one time only. The leading ten clones occupy 0.7% to 0.9% of the sample.

The TCR was taken from a woman of 80 years or more with urothelial cancer. This sequence uses TRBV2 and TRBJ1-3; the D gene cannot be named for sure. Sequenced material: PBMCs, taken around atezolizumab (anti-PD-L1) treatment. The DNA sequence is TGTGCCAGCAGTGTGACAAGGCCAGGAAACACCATATATTTT. This codes for CASSVTRPGNTIYF.